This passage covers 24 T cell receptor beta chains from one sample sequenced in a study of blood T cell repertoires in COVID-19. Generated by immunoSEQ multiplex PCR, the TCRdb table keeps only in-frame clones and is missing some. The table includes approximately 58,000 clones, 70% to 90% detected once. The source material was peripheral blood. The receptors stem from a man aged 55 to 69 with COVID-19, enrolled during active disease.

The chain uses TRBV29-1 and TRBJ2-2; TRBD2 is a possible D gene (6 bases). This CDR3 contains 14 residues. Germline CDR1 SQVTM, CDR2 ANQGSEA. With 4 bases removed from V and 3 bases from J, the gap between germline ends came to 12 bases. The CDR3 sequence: CSVGTSSYTGELFF. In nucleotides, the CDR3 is TGCAGCGTTGGAACTAGCAGTTACACCGGGGAGCTGTTTTTT.

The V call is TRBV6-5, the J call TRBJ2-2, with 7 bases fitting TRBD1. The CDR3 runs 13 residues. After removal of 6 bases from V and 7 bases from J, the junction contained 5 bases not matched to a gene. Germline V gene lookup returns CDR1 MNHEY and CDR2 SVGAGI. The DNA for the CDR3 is TGTGCCAGCAGGATTACAGGGGTCGGGGAGCTGTTTTTT. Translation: CASRITGVGELFF.

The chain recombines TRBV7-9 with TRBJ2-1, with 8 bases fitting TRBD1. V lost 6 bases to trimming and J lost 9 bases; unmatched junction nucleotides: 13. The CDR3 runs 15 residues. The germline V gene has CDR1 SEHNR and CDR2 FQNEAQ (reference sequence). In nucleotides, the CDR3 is TGTGCCAGCAGTCCTCTTTGGACAGGGCTCCTTGAGCAGTTCTTC. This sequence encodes CASSPLWTGLLEQFF.

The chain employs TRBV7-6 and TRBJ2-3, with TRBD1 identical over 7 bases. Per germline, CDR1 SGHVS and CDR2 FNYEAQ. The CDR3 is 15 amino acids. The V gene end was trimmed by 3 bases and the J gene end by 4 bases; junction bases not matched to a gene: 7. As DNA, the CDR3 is TGTGCCAGCAGCTTTACTCGACAGGGTTCAGATACGCAGTATTTT. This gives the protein CASSFTRQGSDTQYF.

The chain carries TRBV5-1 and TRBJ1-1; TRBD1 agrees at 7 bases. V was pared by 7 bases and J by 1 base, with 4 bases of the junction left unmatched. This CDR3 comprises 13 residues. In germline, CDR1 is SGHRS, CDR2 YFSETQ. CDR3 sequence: CASRRGENTEAFF. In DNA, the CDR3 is TGCGCCAGCCGCAGGGGGGAGAACACTGAAGCTTTCTTT.

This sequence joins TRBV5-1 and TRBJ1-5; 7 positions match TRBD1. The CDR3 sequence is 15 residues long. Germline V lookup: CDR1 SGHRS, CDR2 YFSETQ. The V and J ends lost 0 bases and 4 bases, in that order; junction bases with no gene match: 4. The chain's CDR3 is CASSLEGQWNQPQHF. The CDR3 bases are TGCGCCAGCAGCTTGGAGGGACAGTGGAATCAGCCCCAGCATTTT.

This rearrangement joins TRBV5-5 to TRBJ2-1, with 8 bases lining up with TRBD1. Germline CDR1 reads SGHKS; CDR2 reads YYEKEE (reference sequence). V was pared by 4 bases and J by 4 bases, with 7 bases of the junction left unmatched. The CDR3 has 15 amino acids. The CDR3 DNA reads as TGTGCCAGCAGCCTGACAGGGGCCCCATACAATGAGCAGTTCTTC. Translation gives CASSLTGAPYNEQFF. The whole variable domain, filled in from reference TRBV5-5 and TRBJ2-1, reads DAGVTQSPTHLIKTRGQQVTLRCSPISGHKSVSWYQQVLGQGPQFIFQYYEKEERGRGNFPDRFSARQFPNYSSELNVNALLLGDSALYLCASSLTGAPYNEQFFGPGTRLTVL.

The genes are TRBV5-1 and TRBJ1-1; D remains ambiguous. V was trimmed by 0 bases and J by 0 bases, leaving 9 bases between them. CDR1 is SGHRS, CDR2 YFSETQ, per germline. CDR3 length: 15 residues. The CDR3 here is CASSLGSVMNTEAFF. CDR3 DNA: TGCGCCAGCAGCTTGGGAAGCGTAATGAACACTGAAGCTTTCTTT.

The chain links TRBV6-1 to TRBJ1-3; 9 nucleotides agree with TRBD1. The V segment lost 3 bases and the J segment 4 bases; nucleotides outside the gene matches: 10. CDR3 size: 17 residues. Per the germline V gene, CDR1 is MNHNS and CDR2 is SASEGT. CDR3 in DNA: TGTGCCAGCAGTGATAGAACCGGGACAGGGCTCGGAAACACCATATATTTT. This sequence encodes CASSDRTGTGLGNTIYF.

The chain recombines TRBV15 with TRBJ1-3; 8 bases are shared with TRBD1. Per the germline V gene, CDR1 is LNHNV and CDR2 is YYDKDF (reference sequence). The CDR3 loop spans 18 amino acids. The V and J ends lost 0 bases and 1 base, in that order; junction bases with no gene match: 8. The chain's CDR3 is CATSRDLSRQGSGNTIYF. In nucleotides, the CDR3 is TGTGCCACCAGCAGAGATCTTAGCCGACAGGGGTCTGGAAACACCATATATTTT. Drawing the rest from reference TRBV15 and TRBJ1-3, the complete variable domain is DAMVIQNPRYQVTQFGKPVTLSCSQTLNHNVMYWYQQKSSQAPKLLFHYYDKDFNNEADTPDNFQSRRPNTSFCFLDIRSPGLGDTAMYLCATSRDLSRQGSGNTIYFGEGSWLTVV.

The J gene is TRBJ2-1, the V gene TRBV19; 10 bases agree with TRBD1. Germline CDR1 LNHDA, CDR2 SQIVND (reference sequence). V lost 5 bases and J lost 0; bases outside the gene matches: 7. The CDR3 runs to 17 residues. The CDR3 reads CASSATGGAGSYNEQFF. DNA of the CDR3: TGTGCCAGTAGTGCGACAGGGGGCGCGGGCTCCTACAATGAGCAGTTCTTC.

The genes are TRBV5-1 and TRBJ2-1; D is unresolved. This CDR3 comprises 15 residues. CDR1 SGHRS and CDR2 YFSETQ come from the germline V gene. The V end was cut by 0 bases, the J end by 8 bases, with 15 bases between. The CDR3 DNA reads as TGCGCCAGCAGCTTGGCAGCAGGTATTTTGGATGAGCAGTTCTTC. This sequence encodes CASSLAAGILDEQFF. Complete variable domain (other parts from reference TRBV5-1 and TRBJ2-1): KAGVTQTPRYLIKTRGQQVTLSCSPISGHRSVSWYQQTPGQGLQFLFEYFSETQRNKGNFPGRFSGRQFSNSRSEMNVSTLELGDSALYLCASSLAAGILDEQFFGPGTRLTVL.

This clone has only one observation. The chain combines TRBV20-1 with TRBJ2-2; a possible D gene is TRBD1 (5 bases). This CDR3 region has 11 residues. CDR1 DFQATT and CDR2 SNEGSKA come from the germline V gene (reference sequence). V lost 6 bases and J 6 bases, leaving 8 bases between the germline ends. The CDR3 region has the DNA TGCAGTGCCCAGGGTGCCGGGGAGCTGTTTTTT. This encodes CSAQGAGELFF.

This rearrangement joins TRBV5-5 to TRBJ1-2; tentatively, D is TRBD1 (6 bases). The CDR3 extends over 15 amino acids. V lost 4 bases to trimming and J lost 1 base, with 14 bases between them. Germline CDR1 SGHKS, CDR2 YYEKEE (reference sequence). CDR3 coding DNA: TGTGCCAGCAGCCGGGAGGGGGGCAGTAACTATGGCTACACCTTC. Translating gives CASSREGGSNYGYTF.

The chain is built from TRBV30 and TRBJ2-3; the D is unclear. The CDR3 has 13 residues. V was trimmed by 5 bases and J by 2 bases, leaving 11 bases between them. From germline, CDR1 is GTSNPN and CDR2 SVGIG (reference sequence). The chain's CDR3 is CAWGPENTDTQYF. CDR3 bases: TGTGCCTGGGGACCAGAAAACACAGATACGCAGTATTTT.

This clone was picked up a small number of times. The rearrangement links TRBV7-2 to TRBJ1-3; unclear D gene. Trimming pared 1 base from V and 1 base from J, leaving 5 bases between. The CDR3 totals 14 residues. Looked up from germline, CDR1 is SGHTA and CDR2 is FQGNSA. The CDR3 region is CASSLDSSGNTIYF. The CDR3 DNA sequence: TGTGCCAGCAGCTTAGACAGTTCTGGAAACACCATATATTTT.

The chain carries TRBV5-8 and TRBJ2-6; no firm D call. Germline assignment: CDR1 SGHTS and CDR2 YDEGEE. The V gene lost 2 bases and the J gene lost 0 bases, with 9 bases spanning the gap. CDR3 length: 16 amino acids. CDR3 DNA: TGTGCCAGCAGCTTTAGAGCTACCTCTGGGGCCAACGTCCTGACTTTC. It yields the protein CASSFRATSGANVLTF.

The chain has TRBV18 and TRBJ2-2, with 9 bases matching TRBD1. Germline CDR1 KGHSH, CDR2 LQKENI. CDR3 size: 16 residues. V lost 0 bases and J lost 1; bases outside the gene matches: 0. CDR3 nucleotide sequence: TGTGCCAGCTCACCACCGGGACAGGGGAACACCGGGGAGCTGTTTTTT. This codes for CASSPPGQGNTGELFF.

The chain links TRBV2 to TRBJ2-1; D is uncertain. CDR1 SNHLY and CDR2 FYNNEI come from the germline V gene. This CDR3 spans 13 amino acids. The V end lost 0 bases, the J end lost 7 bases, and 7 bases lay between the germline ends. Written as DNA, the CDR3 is TGTGCCAGCAGTGAAGCCCGCAGGAATGAGCAGTTCTTC. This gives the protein CASSEARRNEQFF.

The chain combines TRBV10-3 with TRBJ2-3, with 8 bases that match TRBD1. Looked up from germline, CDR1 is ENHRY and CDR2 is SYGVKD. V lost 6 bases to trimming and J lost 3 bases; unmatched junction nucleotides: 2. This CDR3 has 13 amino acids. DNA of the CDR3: TGTGCCATCAGCGGACAGGGTACAGATACGCAGTATTTT. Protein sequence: CAISGQGTDTQYF.

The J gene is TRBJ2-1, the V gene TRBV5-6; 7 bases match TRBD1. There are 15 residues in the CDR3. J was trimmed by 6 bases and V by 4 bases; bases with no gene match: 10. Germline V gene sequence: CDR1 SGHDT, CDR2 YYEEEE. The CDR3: CASSRRTGRGNEQFF. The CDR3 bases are TGTGCCAGCAGCCGCAGGACAGGACGCGGCAATGAGCAGTTCTTC.

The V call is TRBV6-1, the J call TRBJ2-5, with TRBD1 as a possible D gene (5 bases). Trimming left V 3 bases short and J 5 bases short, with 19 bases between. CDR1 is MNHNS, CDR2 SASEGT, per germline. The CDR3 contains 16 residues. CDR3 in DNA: TGTGCCAGCAGTGACATGGGGCAGGGCGTACCGGAGACCCAGTACTTC. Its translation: CASSDMGQGVPETQYF.

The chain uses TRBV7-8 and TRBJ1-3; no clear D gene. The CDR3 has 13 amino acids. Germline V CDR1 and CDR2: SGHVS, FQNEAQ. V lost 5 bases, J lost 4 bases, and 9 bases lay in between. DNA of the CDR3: TGTGCCAGCAGCACCAAGAGGGGAAACACCATATATTTT. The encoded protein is CASSTKRGNTIYF.

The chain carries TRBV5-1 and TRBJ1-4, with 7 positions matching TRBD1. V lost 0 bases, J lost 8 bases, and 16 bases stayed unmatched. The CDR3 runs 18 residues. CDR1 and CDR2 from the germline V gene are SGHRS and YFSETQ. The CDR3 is CASSLAAVADRAREKLFF. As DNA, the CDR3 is TGCGCCAGCAGCTTGGCGGCCGTTGCCGACAGGGCGAGAGAAAAACTGTTTTTT.